The clone carrying this TCR beta chain has a count of ten or more. The data were obtained in a study of T cells after yellow fever vaccination. TCRdb recomputed calls from the 5' RACE reads with MiXCR, one row per CDR3 protein. The sample has about 22,000 distinct CDR3 sequences, roughly 5% seen once. This CDR3 has 17 amino acids. Per the germline V gene, CDR1 is MDHEN and CDR2 is SYDVKM. V was shortened by 6 bases and J by 0 bases, with 18 bases between the two germline ends. The origin of this receptor is a young man who received the YFV17D yellow fever vaccine. The rearrangement links TRBV28 to TRBJ2-1; perhaps D is TRBD1 or TRBD2 (6 bases each). The source was PBMCs, either bulk or a sorted T-cell subset (CD4+, CD8+, memory, or dextramer-sorted; not recorded which), collected about 41 days after the first yellow fever vaccination. CDR3 in DNA: TGTGCCAGCAGGCCATGGGGGGCGGGGTCCTCCTACAATGAGCAGTTCTTC. It is translated as CASRPWGAGSSYNEQFF.